One and the same sample provided the 16 T cell receptor beta chains below, sequenced in a study of control samples from healthy donors and cancer patients. Clones were read by immunoSEQ multiplex PCR, and TCRdb kept only the in-frame ones, dropping some. Of around 75,000 clones in the sample, 80% to 95% are singletons; the top ten hold 5% to 6.5%. The sample comprised blood. The receptors derive from a woman aged 55-69 years in good health.

The gene calls are TRBV5-4 and TRBJ1-6; 8 bases align to TRBD1. The germline gives CDR1 SGHNT, CDR2 YYREEE (reference sequence). This CDR3 has 14 amino acids. Unmatched junction bases numbered 3, after V lost 3 bases and J lost 7 bases. DNA for the CDR3: TGTGCCAGCAGCTCGGACAGGGTCAATTCACCCCTCCACTTT. It yields the protein CASSSDRVNSPLHF.

Only one count was recorded for this clone. The chain recombines TRBV7-2 with TRBJ1-6, with D maybe TRBD1 (6 bases). V lost 5 bases and J lost 10, with 21 bases in between. CDR3 length equals 16 residues. Germline CDR1 is SGHTA and CDR2 is FQGNSA. CDR3: CASSPRLLGAESPLHF. DNA for the CDR3: TGTGCCAGCAGCCCTAGGTTGCTGGGGGCTGAATCACCCCTCCACTTT.

The genes are TRBV14 and TRBJ2-4; D is unclear. V was cut by 1 base and J by 6 bases, with 4 bases left in between. Germline values: CDR1 SGHDN, CDR2 FVKESK. CDR3 length: 12 amino acids. The CDR3 protein is CASSQGGNIQYF. Written as DNA, the CDR3 is TGTGCCAGCAGCCAAGGGGGAAACATTCAGTACTTC.

The chain combines TRBV18 with TRBJ1-2; 7 bases are a match to TRBD1. The CDR3 spans 14 residues. Germline CDR1 and CDR2: KGHSH and LQKENI. After removal of 2 bases from V and 4 bases from J, the junction contained 4 bases not matched to a gene. Here the CDR3 DNA reads TGTGCCAGCTCACCATTGGAGGGGGCCTATGGCTACACCTTC. It encodes CASSPLEGAYGYTF.

The chain recombines TRBV18 with TRBJ2-1, with 9 positions matching TRBD2. Per germline, CDR1 KGHSH and CDR2 LQKENI. V shed 2 bases and J 10 bases; nucleotides not matched to a gene: 9. The CDR3 runs to 15 residues. CDR3 region: CASSPGGGRAGEQFF. In DNA, the CDR3 is TGTGCCAGCTCACCAGGTGGCGGGAGGGCTGGAGAGCAGTTCTTC.

This clone showed up just once. The rearrangement uses TRBV7-3 and TRBJ2-1; perhaps TRBD1 as D (6 bases). There are 15 residues in the CDR3. CDR1 SGHTA and CDR2 FQGTGA come from the germline V gene. The V end was cut by 5 bases, the J end by 3 bases, with 14 bases between. Here the CDR3 reads CASSPTTTGYNEQFF. The CDR3 nucleotides are TGTGCCAGCAGCCCTACCACGACAGGCTACAATGAGCAGTTCTTC. The variable domain in full, completed from reference TRBV7-3 and TRBJ2-1, reads GAGVSQTPSNKVTEKGKYVELRCDPISGHTALYWYRQSLGQGPEFLIYFQGTGAADDSGLPNDRFFAVRPEGSVSTLKIQRTERGDSAVYLCASSPTTTGYNEQFFGPGTRLTVL.

The V and J genes are TRBV9 and TRBJ1-3; no definite D call. Trimming left V 4 bases short and J 11 bases short, with 16 bases between. The CDR3 runs 13 residues. The germline gives CDR1 SGDLS, CDR2 YYNGEE. The DNA of the CDR3 is TGTGCCAGCAGCAGCCTCTCGTCCGGTGCCATATATTTT. Residues: CASSSLSSGAIYF.

This clone appeared once. This CDR3 reads CASSLPTGLREQFF. For the CDR3, the DNA is TGTGCCAGCAGCCTACCAACAGGTCTCAGAGAGCAGTTCTTC. The V and J genes are TRBV5-4 and TRBJ2-1, with a weak D call TRBD1 (5 bases). The CDR3 runs to 14 residues. Germline CDR1 and CDR2: SGHNT and YYREEE (reference sequence). Trimming took off 4 bases at V and 10 bases at J, with 18 bases between the two ends.

V is TRBV7-9 and J is TRBJ2-3; perhaps D is TRBD1 or TRBD2 (5 bases each). The CDR3 sequence is 15 residues long. Trimming removed 3 bases from V and 6 bases from J, with 16 bases in between. Germline CDR1 and CDR2: SEHNR and FQNEAQ (reference sequence). CDR3 in amino acids: CASSFGAGLGDTQYF. DNA of the CDR3: TGTGCCAGCAGCTTCGGGGCGGGCCTTGGGGATACGCAGTATTTT.

J is TRBJ2-3 and V is TRBV12-3 or TRBV12-4; D is undetermined. The CDR3 contains 13 residues. V lost 5 bases and J lost 2, with 8 bases in between. The chain's CDR3 is CASSARNTDTQYF. CDR3 DNA: TGTGCCAGCAGTGCACGGAACACAGATACGCAGTATTTT.

V is TRBV5-4 and J is TRBJ2-3; TRBD2 matches at 7 bases. This CDR3 contains 15 residues. Germline V CDR1 and CDR2: SGHNT, YYREEE (reference sequence). The trim removed 4 bases at V and 0 bases at J, leaving 5 bases unmatched. DNA for the CDR3: TGTGCCAGCAGCGCTAGCGGCTTTAGCACAGATACGCAGTATTTT. Its protein is CASSASGFSTDTQYF.

The chain has TRBV15 and TRBJ1-5; weak D call: TRBD1 (6 bases). Trimming cost V 3 bases and J 7 bases, with 13 bases left between them. This CDR3 region has 14 residues. CDR1 and CDR2 (germline): LNHNV, YYDKDF (reference sequence). The CDR3 DNA reads TGTGCCACCAGCAGTCGTAGGGGGAGACAGCCCCAGCATTTT. Its protein product is CATSSRRGRQPQHF.

The chain links TRBV6-1 to TRBJ1-5; D unclear. The germline CDR1 and CDR2 sequences are MNHNS and SASEGT. The ends were cut back, 0 bases at V and 6 bases at J, with 6 bases in the middle. The CDR3 totals 13 residues. This CDR3 is CASSEADRQPQHF. The CDR3 coding sequence is TGTGCCAGCAGTGAAGCGGATCGTCAGCCCCAGCATTTT.

The chain uses TRBV11-2 and TRBJ2-7, with a tentative D call TRBD2 (5 bases). The CDR3 is made up of 14 amino acids. In germline, CDR1 is SGHAT, CDR2 FQNNGV. V lost 5 bases, J lost 6 bases, and 17 bases lay in between. Here the CDR3 DNA reads TGTGCCAGCAGCCCCCGAGGGTACCAGAGCGAGCAGTACTTC. Translating gives CASSPRGYQSEQYF.

This chain joins TRBV25-1 and TRBJ1-6, with a possible D match to TRBD1 (6 bases). CDR3 size: 17 residues. The V end lost 3 bases, the J end lost 0 bases, and 12 bases lay between the germline ends. Per the germline V gene, CDR1 is MGHDK and CDR2 is SYGVNS. The chain's CDR3 is CASSDRVDSSYNSPLHF. The CDR3 region has the DNA TGTGCCAGCAGTGATCGGGTGGACAGCTCCTATAATTCACCCCTCCACTTT.

The chain joins TRBV5-4 to TRBJ2-3; D tentatively fits TRBD1 or TRBD2 (5 bases each). Germline V gene lookup returns CDR1 SGHNT and CDR2 YYREEE (reference sequence). The CDR3 runs to 14 residues. Trimming left V 1 base short and J 2 bases short, with 8 bases between. This CDR3 reads CASSLRGPTDTQYF. CDR3 nucleotide sequence: TGTGCCAGCAGCTTGCGGGGCCCCACAGATACGCAGTATTTT. The full variable domain, its missing parts supplied by reference TRBV5-4 and TRBJ2-3, is ETGVTQSPTHLIKTRGQQVTLRCSSQSGHNTVSWYQQALGQGPQFIFQYYREEENGRGNFPPRFSGLQFPNYSSELNVNALELDDSALYLCASSLRGPTDTQYFGPGTRLTVL.